A selection of T cell receptor beta chains follows, all from one sample in a study of shared clonotypes between healthy human individuals. Measured with immunoSEQ multiplex PCR; TCRdb has only the in-frame clones, and not every one. The repertoire includes roughly 1,100,000 clones, under 80% of them detected once, and approximately 1.5% sits in the top ten. Specimen: memory CD4+ T cells sorted from blood. These receptors originate from a man younger than 30 in good health. The CDR3 runs from the conserved cysteine through the conserved F or W. D genes are given only for firm matches. The size field is filled for only some rows; it gives once, few, many or a size class.

clone size: -; J gene: TRBJ2-1; CDR3 length: 16; D gene: TRBD2; V gene: TRBV29-1; CDR3 DNA: TGCAGCGTTGAAGCCTCGCGACTAGCGGAGTACAATGAGCAGTTCTTC; CDR3 protein: CSVEASRLAEYNEQFF
clone size: -; J gene: TRBJ1-2; CDR3 length: 16; D gene: -; V gene: TRBV19; CDR3 DNA: TGTGCCAGTACCTTATCAACCACCAGCGGGAACTATGGCTACACCTTC; CDR3 protein: CASTLSTTSGNYGYTF
clone size: few; J gene: TRBJ1-1; CDR3 length: 11; D gene: -; V gene: TRBV30; CDR3 DNA: TGTGCCTGGAGTGTGAAAGGGGAAGCTTTCTTT; CDR3 protein: CAWSVKGEAFF
clone size: once; J gene: TRBJ1-1; CDR3 length: 17; D gene: TRBD1; V gene: TRBV9; CDR3 DNA: TGTGCCAGCAGCCCCACAGCGGGGACAGGGAAAAACACTGAAGCTTTCTTT; CDR3 protein: CASSPTAGTGKNTEAFF
clone size: -; J gene: TRBJ2-7; CDR3 length: 13; D gene: -; V gene: TRBV16; CDR3 DNA: TGTGCCAGCAGTCCGACAAGCTCCTACGAGCAGTACTTC; CDR3 protein: CASSPTSSYEQYF
clone size: -; J gene: TRBJ2-5; CDR3 length: 13; D gene: -; V gene: TRBV9; CDR3 DNA: TGTGCCAGCAGCGTCGGGGGACAAGAGACCCAGTACTTC; CDR3 protein: CASSVGGQETQYF
clone size: -; J gene: TRBJ2-3; CDR3 length: 15; D gene: -; V gene: TRBV13; CDR3 DNA: TGTGCCAGCAGCTCGCGGCGGGGCCCTCGGGATACGCAGTATTTT; CDR3 protein: CASSSRRGPRDTQYF
clone size: -; J gene: TRBJ1-1; CDR3 length: 16; D gene: TRBD1; V gene: TRBV15; CDR3 DNA: TGTGCCACCAGTTACGGGACAGGGGGTCGGAACACTGAAGCTTTCTTT; CDR3 protein: CATSYGTGGRNTEAFF
clone size: -; J gene: TRBJ1-2; CDR3 length: 17; D gene: TRBD1; V gene: TRBV9; CDR3 DNA: TGTGCCAGCAGCCCAAGGACAGGGGTACAGGCTAACTATGGCTACACCTTC; CDR3 protein: CASSPRTGVQANYGYTF
clone size: -; J gene: TRBJ2-3; CDR3 length: 14; D gene: -; V gene: TRBV7-9; CDR3 DNA: TGTGCCAGCAGCTTCGGGTCGACGACAGATACGCAGTATTTT; CDR3 protein: CASSFGSTTDTQYF
clone size: few; J gene: TRBJ2-3; CDR3 length: 15; D gene: -; V gene: TRBV11-3; CDR3 DNA: TGTGCCAGCAGCTTTGGCGGAGGCGGCACAGATACGCAGTATTTT; CDR3 protein: CASSFGGGGTDTQYF
clone size: -; J gene: TRBJ2-2; CDR3 length: 14; D gene: TRBD1; V gene: TRBV2; CDR3 DNA: TGTGCCAGCAAGGACAGGGGGTTCACCGGGGAGCTGTTTTTT; CDR3 protein: CASKDRGFTGELFF
clone size: -; J gene: TRBJ2-6; CDR3 length: 13; D gene: -; V gene: TRBV5-6; CDR3 DNA: TGTGCCAGCAGCTTTTCTGGGGCCAACGTCCTGACTTTC; CDR3 protein: CASSFSGANVLTF
clone size: -; J gene: TRBJ1-4; CDR3 length: 17; D gene: -; V gene: TRBV14; CDR3 DNA: TGTGCCAGCAGCCAAGTTACGGACACAGCGTGGAATGAAAAACTGTTTTTT; CDR3 protein: CASSQVTDTAWNEKLFF
clone size: -; J gene: TRBJ2-1; CDR3 length: 15; D gene: TRBD2; V gene: TRBV10-3; CDR3 DNA: TGTGCCATCAGCCCGCTAGCGGCCGCTTACAATGAGCAGTTCTTC; CDR3 protein: CAISPLAAAYNEQFF
clone size: -; J gene: TRBJ1-1; CDR3 length: 15; D gene: TRBD1; V gene: TRBV15; CDR3 DNA: TGTGCCACCAGCAGGGACAGGGGGCTGGGCACTGAAGCTTTTTTT; CDR3 protein: CATSRDRGLGTEAFF
clone size: -; J gene: TRBJ1-2; CDR3 length: 14; D gene: -; V gene: TRBV5-5; CDR3 DNA: TGTGCCAGCAGCTCCGCGGTGAAGAACTATGGCTACACCTTC; CDR3 protein: CASSSAVKNYGYTF